This T cell receptor beta chain derives from a study of blood T cell repertoires in COVID-19. Overall study context: Samples taken during acute and convalescent COVID-19 were collected in the United States, Italy and Spain. PBMCs, B-cell-depleted T cells, or T cells provided the cDNA or gDNA that made up the material.

As originally analysed: Cell counts per sample came from amplifying reference gene primers. TCRdb keeps only in-frame clones here, not all; method: immunoSEQ multiplex PCR. V, J and clone size are taken as reported in that table, and D and trimming were inferred from the DNA itself. The repertoire holds about 280,000 clones, with about 89% as singletons. In germline, CDR1 is SGHAT, CDR2 FQNNGV. The CDR3 has 12 residues. V lost 5 bases and J 5 bases, leaving 9 bases between the germline ends. The sequencing input was peripheral blood. The sequence derives from a man between 35 and 55 years old with acute or convalescent COVID-19. The chain links TRBV11-2 to TRBJ1-1; D is ambiguous. The CDR3 is CASSALRTEAFF. The CDR3 DNA is TGTGCCAGCAGCGCTCTCCGGACTGAAGCTTTCTTT.